A selection of T cell receptor beta chains follows, all from one sample in a study of T-cell reconstitution after alpha-beta-depleted transplantation in children. TCRdb processed the PCR reads anew with MiXCR; each CDR3 protein has one entry. This sample has roughly 670,000 distinct CDR3 sequences; around 13% occur once, and the top ten carry 0.79%. The input for sequencing was PBMCs, taken before TCRalphabeta/CD19-depleted stem cell transplant. The receptors come from a girl aged 2 to 9 with congenital amegakaryocytic thrombocytopenia, due to receive a stem cell transplant. Each CDR3 is given with its conserved first and last residue. Fields, in order: V gene, clone size, D gene, J gene, CDR3 DNA, CDR3 protein. The D gene is left open where the match is weak. Rows give clone size only sometimes, using once, few, many, or a class for an expanded clone.

TRBV20-1,-,-,TRBJ2-5,TGCAGTGCTAGGACGATCTCCCCCGGCCCTTTCCAAGAGACCCAGTACTTC,CSARTISPGPFQETQYF
TRBV11-1,-,TRBD2,TRBJ2-1,TGTGCCAGCAGCCCCTTGGGGGGACTACGTACGGAAAGGTACAATGAGCAGTTCTTC,CASSPLGGLRTERYNEQFF
TRBV20-1,many,-,TRBJ1-5,TGCAGTGCCTATTTACAGGGTAGCAATCAGCCCCAGCATTTT,CSAYLQGSNQPQHF
TRBV6-5,many,TRBD1,TRBJ1-2,TGTGCCAGCAGGACAGGGGTTGGCTACACCTTC,CASRTGVGYTF
TRBV30,-,TRBD1,TRBJ2-1,TGTGCCTGGAGGTTCCGGGACAGGCGTTCTAACTCCTACAATGAGCAGTTCTTC,CAWRFRDRRSNSYNEQFF
TRBV12-3/TRBV12-4,many,-,TRBJ2-4,TGTGCCAGCAGTTTTTATAAAGGAGGGGCCAAAAACATTCAGTACTTC,CASSFYKGGAKNIQYF
TRBV19,-,TRBD2,TRBJ2-1,TGTGCCAGTAGCGTTCTAGCGGGAGTCGGGGATGAGCAGTTCTTC,CASSVLAGVGDEQFF
TRBV27,few,-,TRBJ2-7,TGTGCCACCACCGGTTCGGGCAACGGGAAGCAGTACTTC,CATTGSGNGKQYF
TRBV5-1,few,-,TRBJ2-1,TGCGCCAGCAGCTTGGGGGCGGGTCGCTCCTACAATGAGCAGTTCTTC,CASSLGAGRSYNEQFF
TRBV28,-,TRBD2,TRBJ2-7,TGTGCCAGCAGTTTAAACAGGGGACTAGCGGGCGAGCATTACTTC,CASSLNRGLAGEHYF
TRBV20-1,once,-,TRBJ2-3,TGCAGTGCTAGAGGTCCGGCGGCAACGTACACAGATACGCAGTATTTT,CSARGPAATYTDTQYF
TRBV6-5,many,TRBD2,TRBJ2-1,TGTGCCAGCAGTTACGCCGGACTAGCGAGTTACAATGAGCAGTTCTTC,CASSYAGLASYNEQFF
TRBV5-1,-,-,TRBJ2-1,TGCGCCAGCAGCTCGAGGGGATACTCTACTCTAGGTGAGCAGTTCTTC,CASSSRGYSTLGEQFF
TRBV11-2,-,-,TRBJ2-5,TGTGCCAGCAGCTTAGCGGGCCCGGTGACTGAGACCCAGTACTTC,CASSLAGPVTETQYF
TRBV20-1,many,-,TRBJ2-3,TGCAGTGTGGACCCTTTGCGCACAGGGGATACGCAGTATTTT,CSVDPLRTGDTQYF
TRBV12-3/TRBV12-4,many,-,TRBJ2-3,TGTGCCACCATCCGGGACACAGATACGCAGTATTTT,CATIRDTDTQYF
TRBV28,few,-,TRBJ2-1,TGTGCTAGCAGTTTAGCACTGAGGAGCGACAATGAGCAGTTCTTC,CASSLALRSDNEQFF
TRBV20-1,many,TRBD2,TRBJ2-3,TGCAGTGCTAGAAGGACTAGCGGAGCGGGGGATACGCAGTATTTT,CSARRTSGAGDTQYF
TRBV27,many,TRBD1,TRBJ2-1,TGTGCCAGCAGAACAACAGGGGGCGCGTTCAATGAGCAGTTCTTC,CASRTTGGAFNEQFF
TRBV5-1,-,-,TRBJ1-2,TGCGCCAGCAGCTTGCAAGGGGGGGCCTATGGCTACACCTTC,CASSLQGGAYGYTF
TRBV10-3,many,-,TRBJ2-5,TGTGCCATCAGTGTAAATAAAGAGACCCAGTACTTC,CAISVNKETQYF
TRBV28,few,-,TRBJ2-5,TGTGCCAGCAGGGGAGCCCAAGCGGAGGACCAAGAGACCCAGTACTTC,CASRGAQAEDQETQYF
TRBV12-5,-,TRBD2,TRBJ2-3,TGTGCTAGTGGTCCCCCGGGACTAGCGGGATATACGCAGTATTTT,CASGPPGLAGYTQYF
TRBV29-1,many,-,TRBJ1-4,TGCAGCGCCCTCCAACCTCACCGGGGTGAAAAACTGTTTTTT,CSALQPHRGEKLFF
TRBV27,-,-,TRBJ1-1,TGTGCCAGCAGCCCCAAGGGTTTGGGGGCTTTCTTT,CASSPKGLGAFF
TRBV10-2,many,TRBD1,TRBJ2-3,TGCGCCAGCACCCCCACAGGGGGGACAGATACGCAGTATTTT,CASTPTGGTDTQYF
TRBV20-1,few,TRBD1,TRBJ2-6,TGCAGTGCTAGTCGACAGGGTGGTGGGGCCAACGTCCTGACTTTC,CSASRQGGGANVLTF
TRBV21-1,-,-,TRBJ2-5,TGTGCCAGCAGCAAAGGGGGGACCACCCAAGAGACCCGGTACTTC,CASSKGGTTQETRYF
TRBV19,few,-,TRBJ2-5,TGTGCCAGTAGTCGCTTCTGGGCCCGCGGGGAGACCCAGTACTTC,CASSRFWARGETQYF
TRBV20-1,many,TRBD2,TRBJ2-5,TGCAGTGCTAGTGGTGGGACTAGCGGCTTGGGGGAGACCCAGTACTTC,CSASGGTSGLGETQYF
TRBV15,many,TRBD2,TRBJ2-4,TGTGCCACCAGCTTCGAACTAGCGGCCAAAAACATTCAGTACTTC,CATSFELAAKNIQYF
TRBV20-1,-,-,TRBJ2-2,TGCTGTGCTAGAACCAGACGGCCGGCTATAAACACCGGGGAGCTGTTTTTT,CCARTRRPAINTGELFF
TRBV20-1,many,TRBD2,TRBJ2-3,TGCAGTGCTGATACTAGCGGGAGGGCCTTGGATACGCAGTATTTT,CSADTSGRALDTQYF
TRBV5-1,many,-,TRBJ2-2,TGCGCCAGCAGCTTGCAGGGTAACATGAACACCGGGGAGCTGTTTTTT,CASSLQGNMNTGELFF
TRBV28,-,-,TRBJ2-5,TGTGCCAGCAGTATCTTTGAGGGGACCCAGTACTTC,CASSIFEGTQYF